Shown below are 6 T cell receptor beta chains from a single sample sequenced in a study of T cell responses to AZD1222 COVID-19 vaccine. Assay: immunoSEQ multiplex PCR; the TCRdb copy retains only in-frame clones and omits some. There are 150,000 to 200,000 clones in the sample; roughly 93% occur only once, and more than 0.8% lies in the top ten. The sequences come from peripheral blood, collected on day 0 of AZD1222 vaccination. These receptors originate from an adult in good health.

This chain links TRBV28 with TRBJ2-1; the D is unclear. Germline V gives CDR1 MDHEN, CDR2 SYDVKM. CDR3 length equals 11 residues. Deletions cut 0 bases from V and 8 bases from J, with 2 bases between. This CDR3 is CASSLWYEQFF. As DNA, the CDR3 is TGTGCCAGCAGTTTATGGTATGAGCAGTTCTTC.

The rearrangement joins TRBV7-9 to TRBJ2-3; D call uncertain. The CDR3 has 11 residues. Between the trimmed V and J ends, which lost 6 bases and 0 bases, there was a span of 1 base. Germline values: CDR1 SEHNR, CDR2 FQNEAQ (reference sequence). CDR3 residues: CASSSTDTQYF. DNA of the CDR3: TGTGCCAGCAGTAGCACAGATACGCAGTATTTT. The whole variable domain, filled in from reference TRBV7-9 and TRBJ2-3, reads DTGVSQNPRHKITKRGQNVTFRCDPISEHNRLYWYRQTLGQGPEFLTYFQNEAQLEKSRLLSDRFSAERPKGSFSTLEIQRTEQGDSAMYLCASSSTDTQYFGPGTRLTVL.

This sequence joins TRBV4-3 and TRBJ2-7; 11 nucleotides match TRBD1. This CDR3 contains 21 residues. Germline CDR1 reads LGHNA; CDR2 reads YSLEER. V trimming: 4 bases; J trimming: 2 bases; junction bases outside the gene matches: 22. CDR3 amino acids: CASSRVNYGTGGRPPAYEQYF. CDR3 DNA sequence: TGCGCCAGCAGCCGAGTGAACTATGGGACAGGGGGGCGTCCCCCAGCCTACGAGCAGTACTTC.

J is TRBJ1-1 and V is TRBV10-3; the D gene is possibly TRBD1 (6 bases). V shed 4 bases and J shed 5 bases, with 17 bases lying between them. Germline lookup yields CDR1 ENHRY and CDR2 SYGVKD. This CDR3 region has 15 residues. This chain's CDR3 is CAISGGGRMGTEAFF. The CDR3 DNA sequence: TGTGCCATCAGTGGAGGGGGACGCATGGGGACTGAAGCTTTCTTT.

This clone was seen only a few times. The V call is TRBV24-1, the J call TRBJ2-5; the D is unclear. V was cut by 1 base and J by 4 bases, with 6 bases left in between. The CDR3 sequence is 13 residues long. Germline V lookup: CDR1 KGHDR, CDR2 SFDVKD. The DNA for the CDR3 is TGTGCCACCAGTGATTTTTTGGGAGAGACCCAGTACTTC. Protein: CATSDFLGETQYF.

CDR3 in amino acids: CASSSRPGDTQYF. The CDR3 region has the DNA TGTGCCAGCAGCTCCCGGCCTGGAGATACGCAGTATTTT. The chain employs TRBV7-2 and TRBJ2-3; D not resolved. This CDR3 has 13 amino acids. Trimming cost V 4 bases and J 5 bases, with 10 bases left between them. Germline CDR1 reads SGHTA; CDR2 reads FQGNSA.